The 25 T cell receptor beta chains presented below share a single source sample, sequenced in a study of cytomegalovirus exposure and HLA in healthy donors. PCR was performed using 60 Vbeta and 13 Jbeta primers. Profiled with immunoSEQ multiplex PCR; TCRdb holds only in-frame clones, not every one. Its clone listing holds about 190,000 clones. The sample consisted of PBMCs. The source is a woman under 40 in good health and CMV-seropositive.

This chain joins TRBV30 and TRBJ2-4, with a weak D call TRBD1 (6 bases). The CDR3 is 13 residues long. The germline gives CDR1 GTSNPN, CDR2 SVGIG (reference sequence). V dropped 4 bases and J dropped 7 bases, with 14 bases sitting between them. CDR3 amino acids: CAWNEQGGNIQYF. The CDR3 DNA sequence: TGTGCCTGGAATGAACAGGGCGGCAACATTCAGTACTTC.

For the CDR3, the DNA is TGTGCCAGTATACTAGCGGGAGGGAACAATGAGCAGTTCTTC. This codes for CASILAGGNNEQFF. V gene TRBV2 combines with J gene TRBJ2-1; 13 nucleotides line up with TRBD2. This CDR3 contains 14 residues. Germline CDR1 SNHLY, CDR2 FYNNEI. V trimming: 9 bases; J trimming: 5 bases; junction bases outside the gene matches: 4.

V is TRBV19 and J is TRBJ2-3, with 9 nucleotides matching TRBD2. V was pared by 4 bases and J by 1 base, with 15 bases of the junction left unmatched. CDR1 and CDR2 from the germline V gene are LNHDA and SQIVND (reference sequence). CDR3 length equals 19 residues. This CDR3 is CASSRGLSGGVMGTDTQYF. The CDR3 DNA follows: TGTGCCAGTAGTAGGGGACTTAGCGGGGGTGTGATGGGCACAGATACGCAGTATTTT.

The chain uses TRBV2 and TRBJ2-1; 9 bases agree with TRBD2. Germline CDR1 reads SNHLY; CDR2 reads FYNNEI. V lost 9 bases and J lost 0; bases outside the gene matches: 6. This CDR3 contains 15 residues. CDR3 protein: CARRDSGSSYNEQFF. In DNA, the CDR3 is TGTGCCAGGAGGGATAGCGGGAGCTCCTACAATGAGCAGTTCTTC.

The CDR3 loop reads CASSSRDRGPDGYTF. The CDR3 DNA is TGCGCCAGCAGCTCTAGGGACAGGGGGCCCGATGGCTACACCTTC. The chain links TRBV5-1 to TRBJ1-2; 12 bases fit TRBD1. There are 15 residues in the CDR3. Per the germline V gene, CDR1 is SGHRS and CDR2 is YFSETQ. V shed 3 bases and J 6 bases; nucleotides not matched to a gene: 6.

V gene TRBV5-1 combines with J gene TRBJ2-3; D possibly corresponds to TRBD2 (6 bases). CDR3 length equals 16 residues. Trimming took 1 base from V and 4 from J, leaving 16 bases between them. CDR1 is SGHRS and CDR2 is YFSETQ in the germline V gene. The CDR3, as DNA: TGCGCCAGCAGCTTGAGCCTCGGAGGGTGGCCAGATACGCAGTATTTT. This translates into CASSLSLGGWPDTQYF.

This sequence joins TRBV28 and TRBJ1-5; D perhaps matches TRBD1 (6 bases). Trimming cost V 5 bases and J 2 bases, with 16 bases left between them. Germline CDR1 is MDHEN and CDR2 is SYDVKM. This CDR3 spans 16 amino acids. The CDR3 sequence: CASSPIGTPRNQPQHF. For the CDR3, the DNA is TGTGCCAGCAGTCCCATCGGGACACCCCGCAATCAGCCCCAGCATTTT.

The chain links TRBV6-1 to TRBJ2-7; D is ambiguous. Germline CDR1 reads MNHNS; CDR2 reads SASEGT. The CDR3 covers 13 residues. Trimming stripped 1 base from V and 1 base from J, with 5 bases between. The chain's CDR3 is CASSEDYSYEQYF. CDR3 DNA sequence: TGTGCCAGCAGTGAAGACTATTCCTACGAGCAGTACTTC.

The CDR3: CASRTRASSGNTEAFF. The CDR3 region has the DNA TGTGCCAGCAGAACTAGGGCCTCATCCGGGAACACTGAAGCTTTCTTT. The V gene is TRBV2, the J gene TRBJ1-1; D is unclear. V lost 6 bases and J 1 base, leaving 18 bases between the germline ends. The CDR3 totals 16 residues. CDR1 SNHLY and CDR2 FYNNEI come from the germline V gene.

The CDR3 coding sequence is TGTGCCACCTCCCCATCCCATAGCAATCAGCCCCAGCATTTT. It translates to CATSPSHSNQPQHF. The rearrangement uses TRBV15 and TRBJ1-5, with D uncertain. CDR1 is LNHNV, CDR2 YYDKDF, per germline (reference sequence). The ends were cut back, 8 bases at V and 0 bases at J, with 11 bases in the middle. This CDR3 region has 14 residues.

The rearrangement joins TRBV6-5 to TRBJ1-1; no reliable D call. CDR3 size: 12 residues. Germline V gene lookup returns CDR1 MNHEY and CDR2 SVGAGI. V was cut by 7 bases and J by 4 bases, with 10 bases left in between. CDR3 amino acids: CASNFPGTEAFF. The CDR3 DNA is TGTGCCAGCAACTTCCCTGGCACTGAAGCTTTCTTT.

This chain connects TRBV27 to TRBJ2-2, with 9 positions matching TRBD1. The length of the CDR3 is 14 residues. With 6 bases clipped from V and 6 bases from J, the junction kept 5 bases outside the gene matches. Germline V lookup: CDR1 MNHEY, CDR2 SMNVEV (reference sequence). Here the CDR3 reads CASRTGGVAGELFF. The CDR3, as DNA: TGTGCCAGCAGGACAGGGGGGGTAGCCGGGGAGCTGTTTTTT.

DNA for the CDR3: TGTGCCAGCAGTTACTCCAGGGAAATGAACACTGAAGCTTTCTTT. This encodes CASSYSREMNTEAFF. The V gene is TRBV6-5, the J gene TRBJ1-1; TRBD1 is a possible D gene (5 bases). The CDR3 is 15 residues long. V was trimmed by 0 bases and J by 0 bases, leaving 8 bases between them. Germline V lookup: CDR1 MNHEY, CDR2 SVGAGI.

The chain recombines TRBV20-1 with TRBJ2-3; 8 bases are a match to TRBD2. The CDR3 runs to 11 residues. Per the germline V gene, CDR1 is DFQATT and CDR2 is SNEGSKA (reference sequence). V shed 6 bases, J shed 7 bases, and the junction held 3 bases outside the gene matches. For the CDR3, the DNA is TGCAGTGCCCGGGGGGGTTATACGCAGTATTTT. It encodes CSARGGYTQYF.

CDR3: CASSLVGISGYEQYF. For the CDR3, the DNA is TGCGCCAGCAGCTTGGTGGGTATTAGCGGATACGAGCAGTACTTC. This sequence joins TRBV5-1 and TRBJ2-7; D may be TRBD2 (6 bases). V lost 0 bases, J lost 4 bases, and 14 bases lay in between. The CDR3 length is 15 residues. Germline V gene data show CDR1 as SGHRS and CDR2 as YFSETQ. The full variable domain, its missing parts supplied by reference TRBV5-1 and TRBJ2-7, is KAGVTQTPRYLIKTRGQQVTLSCSPISGHRSVSWYQQTPGQGLQFLFEYFSETQRNKGNFPGRFSGRQFSNSRSEMNVSTLELGDSALYLCASSLVGISGYEQYFGPGTRLTVT.

The chain is built from TRBV19 and TRBJ2-3, with 10 bases matching TRBD2. The CDR3 extends over 17 amino acids. CDR1 and CDR2 from the germline V gene are LNHDA and SQIVND (reference sequence). Trimming removed 2 bases from V and 7 bases from J; junction bases left unmatched: 12. The CDR3 loop is CASSISRASGRTYTQYF. DNA for the CDR3: TGTGCCAGTAGTATATCTCGCGCTAGCGGGAGAACGTATACGCAGTATTTT.

V is TRBV27 and J is TRBJ1-4; no definite D call. The CDR3 runs to 13 residues. Germline assignment: CDR1 MNHEY and CDR2 SMNVEV (reference sequence). V lost 4 bases to trimming and J lost 7 bases, with 10 bases between them. The CDR3 DNA is TGTGCCAGCAGTTATACTCATAGTGAAAAACTGTTTTTT. Residues: CASSYTHSEKLFF.

The chain combines TRBV11-2 with TRBJ2-7; D is ambiguous. V lost 5 bases, J lost 0 bases, and 20 bases lay in between. Germline V CDR1 and CDR2: SGHAT, FQNNGV. The length of the CDR3 is 17 residues. This chain's CDR3 is CASSHPGGAFPSYEQYF. CDR3 sequence (DNA): TGTGCCAGCAGCCATCCGGGTGGAGCTTTCCCCTCCTACGAGCAGTACTTC. Filled out from reference TRBV11-2 and TRBJ2-7, the complete variable domain reads EAGVAQSPRYKIIEKRQSVAFWCNPISGHATLYWYQQILGQGPKLLIQFQNNGVVDDSQLPKDRFSAERLKGVDSTLKIQPAKLEDSAVYLCASSHPGGAFPSYEQYFGPGTRLTVT.

This chain uses TRBV5-1 with TRBJ2-5; 11 bases map to TRBD2. The germline V gene has CDR1 SGHRS and CDR2 YFSETQ. The CDR3 runs to 14 residues. Trimming removed 5 bases from V and 11 bases from J; junction bases left unmatched: 11. CDR3: CASSRGTSGSVQYF. CDR3 sequence (DNA): TGCGCCAGCAGTAGAGGGACTAGCGGATCCGTGCAGTACTTC.

The rearrangement links TRBV9 to TRBJ2-6; D is perhaps TRBD1 (6 bases). With 2 bases removed from V and 1 base from J, the gap between germline ends came to 7 bases. The CDR3 extends over 15 amino acids. Germline CDR1 and CDR2: SGDLS and YYNGEE. CDR3 in amino acids: CASSVTGSGANVLTF. The CDR3, as DNA: TGTGCCAGCAGCGTCACAGGGTCTGGGGCCAACGTCCTGACTTTC.

The chain combines TRBV27 with TRBJ2-7; 9 bases are shared with TRBD1. Looked up from germline, CDR1 is MNHEY and CDR2 is SMNVEV (reference sequence). This CDR3 region has 14 residues. V shed 6 bases and J 7 bases; nucleotides not matched to a gene: 10. As DNA, the CDR3 is TGTGCCAGCAGACACCGGGACAGGGTGAATGAGCAGTACTTC. It codes for CASRHRDRVNEQYF.

The rearrangement links TRBV6-6 to TRBJ1-4; 7 positions agree with TRBD1. Losses at the gene ends were 0 bases for V and 5 bases for J; bases not matched to a gene: 0. The germline V gene has CDR1 MNHNY and CDR2 SVGAGI (reference sequence). The CDR3 runs to 14 residues. CDR3 loop: CASSYSQGNEKLFF. Here the CDR3 DNA reads TGTGCCAGCAGTTACTCACAGGGGAATGAAAAACTGTTTTTT.

The genes are TRBV9 and TRBJ2-2, with TRBD2 matching over 11 bases. CDR3 length: 17 residues. V was clipped by 0 bases and J by 5 bases; unmatched bases: 6. Per the germline V gene, CDR1 is SGDLS and CDR2 is YYNGEE. CDR3 sequence (DNA): TGTGCCAGCAGCGTAGCGGCTAGCGGGAGGTCGACCGGGGAGCTGTTTTTT. Its protein is CASSVAASGRSTGELFF.

The V call is TRBV29-1, the J call TRBJ2-7; no clear D. The length of the CDR3 is 12 residues. Deletions cut 7 bases from V and 0 bases from J, with 10 bases between. Germline V gene sequence: CDR1 SQVTM, CDR2 ANQGSEA. The CDR3 reads CSAGVSSYEQYF. Written as DNA, the CDR3 is TGCAGCGCTGGAGTAAGCTCCTACGAGCAGTACTTC.

This chain links TRBV7-9 with TRBJ1-1; 8 bases are a match to TRBD1. Trimming at V came to 11 bases and at J to 0 bases, leaving 5 bases not matched to a gene. The germline V gene encodes CDR1 SEHNR and CDR2 FQNEAQ (reference sequence). The CDR3 contains 13 residues. As DNA, the CDR3 is TGTGCCGGAGACAGGGGCTTGAACACTGAAGCTTTCTTT. Its protein product is CAGDRGLNTEAFF. The full variable domain, its missing parts supplied by reference TRBV7-9 and TRBJ1-1, is DTGVSQNPRHKITKRGQNVTFRCDPISEHNRLYWYRQTLGQGPEFLTYFQNEAQLEKSRLLSDRFSAERPKGSFSTLEIQRTEQGDSAMYLCAGDRGLNTEAFFGQGTRLTVV.